These T cell receptor beta chains were read from a single sample in a study of beta chain features in type 1 diabetes. Generated by immunoSEQ multiplex PCR, the TCRdb table keeps only in-frame clones and is missing some. Altogether about 620,000 clones are present, around 16% being singletons, with the ten largest covering about 0.093%. Material for sequencing was naive CD4+ T cells from blood. The receptors were sampled from a man younger than 30 in good health. Each CDR3 is given with its conserved first and last residue. A D gene is named only where the DNA matches it firmly. Expanded clones are given a class, and other clones once, few, many or no size at all.

CDR3 protein: CASGLGGMNTEAFF
CDR3 DNA: TGCGCCAGCGGCCTAGGGGGGATGAACACTGAAGCTTTCTTT
clone size: few
J gene: TRBJ1-1
D gene: .
V gene: TRBV23-1
CDR3 length: 14

CDR3 protein: CASSQDLGLRSGTQYF
CDR3 DNA: TGCGCCAGCAGCCAAGATCTTGGGCTGAGGAGTGGGACCCAGTACTTC
clone size: few
J gene: TRBJ2-5
D gene: .
V gene: TRBV4-3
CDR3 length: 16

CDR3 protein: CASSSRDRAYEQYF
CDR3 DNA: TGTGCCAGCTCATCCCGGGACAGGGCCTACGAGCAGTACTTC
clone size: few
J gene: TRBJ2-7
D gene: TRBD1
V gene: TRBV18
CDR3 length: 14

CDR3 protein: CASSLGANSYEQYF
CDR3 DNA: TGTGCCAGCAGCTTAGGGGCGAACTCCTACGAGCAGTACTTC
clone size: .
J gene: TRBJ2-7
D gene: .
V gene: TRBV7-8
CDR3 length: 14

CDR3 protein: CASSFVVGNYNEQFF
CDR3 DNA: TGTGCCAGCAGCTTCGTTGTGGGAAACTACAATGAGCAGTTCTTC
clone size: .
J gene: TRBJ2-1
D gene: .
V gene: TRBV5-4
CDR3 length: 15

CDR3 protein: CASSWGDKNIQYF
CDR3 DNA: TGTGCCAGCAGCTGGGGGGACAAAAACATTCAGTACTTC
clone size: .
J gene: TRBJ2-4
D gene: .
V gene: TRBV5-4
CDR3 length: 13

CDR3 protein: CASSVSGQDRCTF
CDR3 DNA: TGTGCCAGCAGCGTAAGTGGACAGGATAGGTGCACCTTC
clone size: .
J gene: TRBJ1-2
D gene: TRBD1
V gene: TRBV9
CDR3 length: 13

CDR3 protein: CAIRKQGQGNTEAFF
CDR3 DNA: TGTGCCATCAGGAAACAGGGCCAAGGGAACACTGAAGCTTTCTTT
clone size: few
J gene: TRBJ1-1
D gene: .
V gene: TRBV10-3
CDR3 length: 15

CDR3 protein: CASSKGTADTEAFF
CDR3 DNA: TGTGCCAGCAGCAAGGGGACGGCGGACACTGAAGCTTTCTTT
clone size: few
J gene: TRBJ1-1
D gene: .
V gene: TRBV5-6
CDR3 length: 14

CDR3 protein: CAISGGGDTQYF
CDR3 DNA: TGTGCCATCAGTGGAGGGGGGGATACGCAGTATTTT
clone size: few
J gene: TRBJ2-3
D gene: .
V gene: TRBV10-3
CDR3 length: 12

CDR3 protein: CASTAQTGAYNEQFF
CDR3 DNA: TGTGCCAGTACCGCGCAGACAGGCGCCTACAATGAGCAGTTCTTC
clone size: few
J gene: TRBJ2-1
D gene: .
V gene: TRBV18
CDR3 length: 15

CDR3 protein: CASSPQVSEQYF
CDR3 DNA: TGTGCCAGCTCACCACAAGTTTCCGAGCAGTACTTC
clone size: .
J gene: TRBJ2-7
D gene: .
V gene: TRBV18
CDR3 length: 12

CDR3 protein: CASSPRQFSSPLHF
CDR3 DNA: TGTGCCAGCAGCCCAAGACAGTTCTCGTCACCCCTCCACTTT
clone size: few
J gene: TRBJ1-6
D gene: .
V gene: TRBV7-8
CDR3 length: 14

CDR3 protein: CASKWGQGLGYTF
CDR3 DNA: TGTGCCAGCAAGTGGGGACAGGGTCTTGGCTACACCTTC
clone size: .
J gene: TRBJ1-2
D gene: TRBD1
V gene: TRBV25-1
CDR3 length: 13

CDR3 protein: CASSYSYDRAYEQYF
CDR3 DNA: TGTGCCAGCAGTTACTCGTACGACAGGGCCTACGAGCAGTACTTC
clone size: few
J gene: TRBJ2-7
D gene: TRBD1
V gene: TRBV6-5
CDR3 length: 15

CDR3 protein: CASSQDLQGAGTGELFF
CDR3 DNA: TGCGCCAGCAGCCAAGATTTACAGGGGGCCGGAACCGGGGAGCTGTTTTTT
clone size: .
J gene: TRBJ2-2
D gene: TRBD1
V gene: TRBV4-3
CDR3 length: 17